This T cell receptor beta chain comes out of a study of cytomegalovirus exposure and HLA in healthy donors. The CDR3 loop spans 14 amino acids. Germline V CDR1 and CDR2: ENHRY, SYGVKD. The J segment lost 7 bases and the V segment lost 6 bases, leaving 8 bases of the junction unmatched. PCR used 60 Vbeta primers and 13 Jbeta primers. Only in-frame clones appear in the TCRdb table, and some are missing; sequencing was by immunoSEQ multiplex PCR. The data show more than 95,000 clones, with around 70% seen just once and approximately 10% held by the top ten. The receptor was isolated from a woman between 45 and 60 years old in good health and CMV-seropositive. The sequencing sample was made of PBMCs. The V call is TRBV10-3, the J call TRBJ1-4, with 7 positions matching TRBD1. The CDR3 DNA reads TGTGCCATCAGCCCTGACAGGGATGCTGAAAAACTGTTTTTT. It specifies CAISPDRDAEKLFF.